The 32 T cell receptor beta chains listed next were all sequenced from one sample in a study of blood T cell repertoires in COVID-19. Here immunoSEQ multiplex PCR was the method, and the copy in TCRdb shows in-frame clones only, minus some. The sample lists approximately 62,000 clones, 90% occurring once. The specimen sequenced was peripheral blood. All receptors derive from a man in his sixties with acute or convalescent COVID-19.

As concerns this clone: Distinct nucleotide sequences in the sample also encode this CDR3. The chain employs TRBV18 and TRBJ1-1; possibly TRBD1 for D (5 bases). CDR3 length equals 13 residues. Trimming left V 2 bases short and J 4 bases short, with 8 bases between. Germline V gene lookup returns CDR1 KGHSH and CDR2 LQKENI. CDR3 nucleotides: TGTGCCAGCTCACCAGCGGGGGGCACTGAAGCTTTCTTT. Translation: CASSPAGGTEAFF.

This chain uses TRBV6-4 with TRBJ1-2, with D perhaps TRBD1 (6 bases). The CDR3 runs 13 residues. The V end was cut by 3 bases, the J end by 3 bases, with 8 bases between. Germline loops: CDR1 MRHNA, CDR2 SNTAGT. The CDR3 DNA reads TGTGCCAGCAGTGAGGCAGGGGACTATGGCTACACCTTC. This codes for CASSEAGDYGYTF.

The chain carries TRBV2 and TRBJ1-5; D gene unclear. V was trimmed by 7 bases and J by 0 bases, leaving 13 bases between them. The germline CDR1 and CDR2 sequences are SNHLY and FYNNEI. This CDR3 is 15 amino acids long. CDR3 nucleotides: TGTGCCAGCAAGGTACAGCTCTTTAGCAATCAGCCCCAGCATTTT. Its translation is CASKVQLFSNQPQHF. The full variable domain, with the rest looked up from reference TRBV2 and TRBJ1-5, is EPEVTQTPSHQVTQMGQEVILRCVPISNHLYFYWYRQILGQKVEFLVSFYNNEISEKSEIFDDQFSVERPDGSNFTLKIRSTKLEDSAMYFCASKVQLFSNQPQHFGDGTRLSIL.

This clone was seen a single time. This sequence joins TRBV5-1 and TRBJ2-5; TRBD1 aligns across 10 bases. Germline-derived CDR1 and CDR2 are SGHRS and YFSETQ. The junction had 1 base not matched to a gene; V was cut back by 1 base and J by 7 bases. This CDR3 is 13 amino acids long. The CDR3 sequence is CASSLRTGGTQYF. In DNA, the CDR3 is TGCGCCAGCAGCTTGAGGACAGGGGGGACCCAGTACTTC.

This clone was detected only a few times. The gene calls are TRBV3-1 (or the pseudogene TRBV3-2) and TRBJ2-1; D ambiguous. The germline V gene encodes CDR1 LGHDT and CDR2 YNNKEL (reference sequence). The CDR3 has 12 residues. V was cut by 6 bases and J by 16 bases, with 19 bases left in between. CDR3 sequence reads: CASSPYFEKLFF. The CDR3 nucleotides read TGTGCCAGCAGTCCTTATTTCGAGAAGTTATTCTTC.

The chain combines TRBV2 with TRBJ1-4, with 10 bases lining up with TRBD1. The CDR3 extends over 18 amino acids. CDR1 and CDR2 from the germline V gene are SNHLY and FYNNEI. V gave up 5 bases and J gave up 1 base; unmatched junction bases: 10. The CDR3 DNA reads TGTGCCAGCAGTTGGGACAGGGGAGATTTTGGAACTAATGAAAAACTGTTTTTT. This encodes CASSWDRGDFGTNEKLFF.

A remark on this clone: Other DNA sequences in this sample translate to the same CDR3. The V gene is TRBV19, the J gene TRBJ2-2; a weak D match, TRBD2 (6 bases). Germline CDR1 LNHDA, CDR2 SQIVND (reference sequence). Trimming took off 6 bases at V and 3 bases at J, with 14 bases between the two ends. CDR3 length: 15 residues. This chain's CDR3 is CASSLGGRDTGELFF. The CDR3 bases are TGTGCCAGTAGCCTCGGGGGTCGGGACACCGGGGAGCTGTTTTTT.

V is TRBV3-1 (or the pseudogene TRBV3-2) and J is TRBJ2-1; no clear D. This CDR3 has 14 residues. V shed 1 base and J shed 0 bases, with 4 bases lying between them. Germline CDR1 is LGHDT and CDR2 is YNNKEL (reference sequence). CDR3 in DNA: TGTGCCAGCAGCCAAGTAAACTCCTACAATGAGCAGTTCTTC. Amino acids: CASSQVNSYNEQFF.

Notes on this clone: At one of its ends the junction is not consistent with the germline gene, which may arise from a read error. The rearrangement uses TRBV18 and TRBJ1-1; 7 bases are shared with TRBD1. The CDR3 contains 15 residues. Germline-derived CDR1 and CDR2 are KGHSH and LQKENI. Here the CDR3 reads CASSPQGISNTEAFF. CDR3 sequence (DNA): TGTGCCAGCTCTCCACAGGGGATCTCGAACACTGAAGCTTTCTTT.

The V gene is TRBV4-3, the J gene TRBJ2-2, with TRBD1 matching 11 bases. The CDR3 extends over 18 amino acids. J lost 2 bases, V lost 2 bases, and 7 bases had no gene match. Germline V gives CDR1 LGHNA, CDR2 YSLEER. CDR3 sequence (DNA): TGCGCCAGCAGCCAACGTCCAGGACAGGGGGCAAACACCGGGGAGCTGTTTTTT. Translated, it gives CASSQRPGQGANTGELFF.

The V and J genes are TRBV18 and TRBJ2-5, with 8 bases matching TRBD2. V lost 3 bases to trimming and J lost 0 bases; unmatched junction nucleotides: 0. Looked up from germline, CDR1 is KGHSH and CDR2 is LQKENI. The CDR3 runs 14 residues. The CDR3 nucleotides are TGTGCCAGCTCACCTAGCGGGGACCAAGAGACCCAGTACTTC. Protein product: CASSPSGDQETQYF.

The sample holds one count of this clone. This rearrangement joins TRBV3-1 (or the pseudogene TRBV3-2) to TRBJ2-7, with TRBD1 as a possible D gene (5 bases). Germline CDR1 LGHDT, CDR2 YNNKEL (reference sequence). The CDR3 is 16 amino acids. V was clipped by 2 bases and J by 2 bases, with 16 bases between them. The CDR3 region has the DNA TGTGCCAGCAGCCAAAACCCAGGGCGCCTGACCTACGAGCAGTACTTC. Translation gives CASSQNPGRLTYEQYF.

This clone was counted a few times. The CDR3 protein is CARSLAEMNTEAFF. Written as DNA, the CDR3 is TGTGCCAGAAGCTTGGCAGAAATGAACACTGAAGCTTTCTTT. The rearrangement links TRBV5-3 to TRBJ1-1; D unclear. TRBV5-3 is assigned to the ORF class and has an uncertain function. The CDR3 is 14 residues long. V lost 0 bases and J 0 bases, leaving 6 bases between the germline ends.

This clone is medium-sized (0.01 to 0.1%) in the sample. The chain combines TRBV19 with TRBJ1-6, with TRBD1 matching 8 bases. This CDR3 comprises 16 residues. The trim removed 5 bases at V and 8 bases at J, leaving 11 bases unmatched. Germline CDR1 is LNHDA and CDR2 is SQIVND (reference sequence). The CDR3 sequence: CASSGTGTGGDSPLHF. Written as DNA, the CDR3 is TGTGCCAGTAGTGGAACCGGGACAGGAGGGGATTCACCCCTCCACTTT.

The V and J genes are TRBV18 and TRBJ1-2; weak D call: TRBD1 (6 bases). Germline V CDR1 and CDR2: KGHSH, LQKENI. There are 14 residues in the CDR3. Trimming removed 7 bases from V and 7 bases from J, with 19 bases in between. The CDR3 DNA follows: TGTGCCAGCTACCCGGACAGTGAAAGGGTTGGCTACACCTTC. Translating it yields CASYPDSERVGYTF.

The rearrangement links TRBV12-3 or TRBV12-4 to TRBJ1-2; D is ambiguous. The V end lost 4 bases, the J end lost 5 bases, and 11 bases lay between the germline ends. The CDR3 runs to 13 residues. DNA for the CDR3: TGTGCCAGCAGTTCTGAACTATTGTATGGCTACACCTTC. It specifies CASSSELLYGYTF.

The rearrangement uses TRBV6-2 or TRBV6-3 and TRBJ2-3; 10 nucleotides line up with TRBD2. The V gene end was trimmed by 2 bases and the J gene end by 4 bases; junction bases not matched to a gene: 6. The germline gives CDR1 MNHEY, CDR2 SVGEGT. This CDR3 comprises 16 residues. The CDR3 protein is CASSYASSGSADTQYF. Here the CDR3 DNA reads TGTGCCAGCAGTTACGCGTCTAGCGGGAGTGCAGATACGCAGTATTTT.

The chain uses TRBV7-6 and TRBJ2-6; 9 bases are shared with TRBD1. CDR1 is SGHVS and CDR2 is FNYEAQ in the germline V gene. With 3 bases clipped from V and 1 base from J, the junction kept 7 bases outside the gene matches. This CDR3 region has 18 residues. The CDR3 protein is CASSLGDRVLSGANVLTF. In DNA form, the CDR3 reads TGTGCCAGCAGCTTGGGGGACAGGGTTCTATCTGGGGCCAACGTCCTGACTTTC.

V is TRBV5-5 and J is TRBJ2-7; TRBD2 matches at 15 bases. Germline CDR1 SGHKS, CDR2 YYEKEE (reference sequence). Trimming took 0 bases from V and 0 from J; bases not matched to a gene: 7. The length of the CDR3 is 19 residues. The DNA for the CDR3 is TGTGCCAGCAGCTTGGACCCCCCGGGACTAGCGGGGGGCTCCTACGAGCAGTACTTC. The encoded protein is CASSLDPPGLAGGSYEQYF.

The chain is built from TRBV7-9 and TRBJ1-4; D might be TRBD1 (6 bases). V lost 5 bases, J lost 6 bases, and 19 bases lay in between. CDR1 and CDR2 (germline): SEHNR, FQNEAQ (reference sequence). CDR3 length: 16 amino acids. CDR3 DNA sequence: TGTGCCAGCAGCCCTCCACGGGGGGCGTTGGATGAAAAACTGTTTTTT. Residues: CASSPPRGALDEKLFF.

The chain has TRBV6-5 and TRBJ1-5; D ambiguous. The CDR3 has 13 amino acids. V was clipped by 6 bases and J by 0 bases, with 6 bases between them. The germline gives CDR1 MNHEY, CDR2 SVGAGI. CDR3 amino acids: CASSSYSNQPQHF. The CDR3 nucleotides read TGTGCCAGCAGCTCGTATAGCAATCAGCCCCAGCATTTT.

This clone was found once. The genes are TRBV5-6 and TRBJ2-5; tentatively, D is TRBD2 (6 bases). CDR3 length: 14 amino acids. The germline gives CDR1 SGHDT, CDR2 YYEEEE. V was pared by 4 bases and J by 1 base, with 11 bases between. The CDR3 bases are TGTGCCAGCAGCATGGTCGGGAGCCAAGAGACCCAGTACTTC. It codes for CASSMVGSQETQYF.

The chain is built from TRBV9 and TRBJ2-3; a weak D match, TRBD2 (6 bases). This CDR3 has 15 amino acids. Looked up from germline, CDR1 is SGDLS and CDR2 is YYNGEE. Trimming took off 4 bases at V and 0 bases at J, with 12 bases between the two ends. CDR3 nucleotides: TGTGCCAGCAGCCTTCTTAGCGGTAGCACAGATACGCAGTATTTT. It specifies CASSLLSGSTDTQYF.

The chain employs TRBV7-2 and TRBJ1-1, with TRBD1 identical over 8 bases. V dropped 6 bases and J dropped 5; count of bases not matched to a gene: 11. CDR3 length: 15 residues. The V gene's germline CDR1 is SGHTA and CDR2 FQGNSA. Here the CDR3 reads CASSSFDRGETEAFF. The CDR3 DNA follows: TGTGCCAGCAGTTCCTTCGACAGGGGTGAGACTGAAGCTTTCTTT.

The gene calls are TRBV4-3 and TRBJ1-3; TRBD1 matches at 8 bases. Germline V lookup: CDR1 LGHNA, CDR2 YSLEER. The CDR3 loop spans 18 amino acids. Trimming at V came to 0 bases and at J to 2 bases, leaving 9 bases not matched to a gene. The CDR3 region has the DNA TGCGCCAGCAGCCAAGATGGGCAGGGGGCTAGAACTGGAAACACCATATATTTT. This encodes CASSQDGQGARTGNTIYF.

The chain has TRBV7-2 and TRBJ2-3; weak D call: TRBD2 (6 bases). The CDR3 is made up of 18 amino acids. Deletions cut 5 bases from V and 0 bases from J, with 21 bases between. Germline V CDR1 and CDR2: SGHTA, FQGNSA. Here the CDR3 DNA reads TGTGCCAGCAGCAAAGATGGCTTTTCACTAGCCAGCACAGATACGCAGTATTTT. It yields the protein CASSKDGFSLASTDTQYF.

This rearrangement joins TRBV7-8 to TRBJ1-5; 8 bases align to TRBD1. The CDR3 extends over 15 amino acids. V was clipped by 5 bases and J by 6 bases; unmatched bases: 9. CDR1 is SGHVS and CDR2 is FQNEAQ in the germline V gene. The CDR3, as DNA: TGTGCCAGCAGCGAATTTTCAGGGGGCGGTCAGCCCCAGCATTTT. Its translation: CASSEFSGGGQPQHF. The complete variable domain, with remaining parts taken from reference TRBV7-8 and TRBJ1-5, reads GAGVSQSPRYKVAKRGQDVALRCDPISGHVSLFWYQQALGQGPEFLTYFQNEAQLDKSGLPSDRFFAERPEGSVSTLKIQRTQQEDSAVYLCASSEFSGGGQPQHFGDGTRLSIL.

The chain has TRBV28 and TRBJ1-5; 11 nucleotides agree with TRBD1. V was pared by 6 bases and J by 14 bases, with 3 bases of the junction left unmatched. Germline CDR1 MDHEN, CDR2 SYDVKM. The CDR3 consists of 11 residues. CDR3 in DNA: TGTGCCAGCAGCGTGGGACAGGGGGAGCATTTT. Its translation: CASSVGQGEHF.

The CDR3 sequence: CASRTGLAGVGNEQFF. DNA of the CDR3: TGTGCCAGCAGGACTGGACTAGCGGGAGTAGGCAATGAGCAGTTCTTC. The gene calls are TRBV28 and TRBJ2-1, with 13 bases matching TRBD2. Per germline, CDR1 MDHEN and CDR2 SYDVKM. The length of the CDR3 is 16 residues. V lost 6 bases and J lost 6; bases outside the gene matches: 8.

DNA of the CDR3: TGTGCCAGCAGTTACTCTGGGGGGGGAGGGGGATCTCAGCATTTT. As protein: CASSYSGGGGGSQHF. The V gene is TRBV6-6, the J gene TRBJ1-5, with TRBD1 as a possible D gene (6 bases). V dropped 0 bases and J dropped 13 bases, with 19 bases sitting between them. The CDR3 length is 15 residues. Per germline, CDR1 MNHNY and CDR2 SVGAGI (reference sequence).

The J gene is TRBJ1-2, the V gene TRBV7-2, with 8 bases fitting TRBD1. Trimming cost V 3 bases and J 2 bases; bases outside gene matches: 2. The CDR3 length is 14 residues. Germline CDR1 SGHTA, CDR2 FQGNSA. CDR3: CASSLGTGNYGYTF. In nucleotides, the CDR3 is TGTGCCAGCAGCTTGGGGACAGGAAACTATGGCTACACCTTC.

This chain connects TRBV19 to TRBJ1-5; the D gene is possibly TRBD1 (6 bases). CDR3 length equals 13 residues. V was trimmed by 10 bases and J by 0 bases, leaving 10 bases between them. Per germline, CDR1 LNHDA and CDR2 SQIVND (reference sequence). CDR3 DNA sequence: TGTGCCACGACAGGAGTTAGCAATCAGCCCCAGCATTTT. Amino acids: CATTGVSNQPQHF.